The 27 T cell receptor beta chains presented below share a single source sample, sequenced in a study of blood T cell repertoires in COVID-19. Clones were read by immunoSEQ multiplex PCR, and TCRdb kept only the in-frame ones, dropping some. Of 200,000 to 250,000 clones in the sample, roughly 87% are singletons; the top ten hold approximately 10%. What was sequenced was PBMCs or T cells enriched from blood (not recorded which). The receptors were gathered from a man in his late teens or twenties with acute COVID-19.

This chain connects TRBV5-4 to TRBJ2-1; TRBD2 agrees at 13 bases. Per germline, CDR1 SGHNT and CDR2 YYREEE (reference sequence). V trimming: 4 bases; J trimming: 6 bases; junction bases outside the gene matches: 10. The CDR3 consists of 17 residues. The DNA for the CDR3 is TGTGCCAGCAGCCTCGGACTAGCGGGAGCCCAAGCCAATGAGCAGTTCTTC. Residues: CASSLGLAGAQANEQFF.

The J gene is TRBJ2-7, the V gene TRBV9; the D gene is possibly TRBD1 (5 bases). With 0 bases removed from V and 3 bases from J, the gap between germline ends came to 10 bases. CDR1 and CDR2 (germline): SGDLS, YYNGEE. There are 14 residues in the CDR3. For the CDR3, the DNA is TGTGCCAGCAGCGTAGATCTAGGGGTCTACGAGCAGTACTTC. Its protein is CASSVDLGVYEQYF.

This chain connects TRBV27 to TRBJ2-1; TRBD2 matches at 14 bases. The germline CDR1 and CDR2 sequences are MNHEY and SMNVEV (reference sequence). Unmatched junction bases numbered 7, after V lost 5 bases and J lost 7 bases. The length of the CDR3 is 16 residues. The CDR3 region has the DNA TGTGCCAGCAGTCAGACTAGCGGGAGGGCCAGAAATGAGCAGTTCTTC. Translating it yields CASSQTSGRARNEQFF.

The CDR3 reads CASSRGGAVNYGYTF. The CDR3 bases are TGCGCCAGCAGCAGAGGGGGCGCCGTTAACTATGGCTACACCTTC. The V and J genes are TRBV5-1 and TRBJ1-2; 7 positions agree with TRBD1. The CDR3 extends over 15 amino acids. The germline V gene has CDR1 SGHRS and CDR2 YFSETQ. Trimming removed 4 bases from V and 1 base from J; junction bases left unmatched: 7.

The V call is TRBV6-5, the J call TRBJ1-2; 8 bases are shared with TRBD1. Germline loops: CDR1 MNHEY, CDR2 SVGAGI. The J segment lost 5 bases and the V segment lost 0 bases, leaving 2 bases of the junction unmatched. CDR3 length: 14 residues. CDR3: CASSYSDRGYGYTF. The CDR3, as DNA: TGTGCCAGCAGTTACTCCGACAGGGGATATGGCTACACCTTC.

The V call is TRBV25-1, the J call TRBJ2-5, with 8 positions matching TRBD1. This CDR3 has 14 amino acids. The germline gives CDR1 MGHDK, CDR2 SYGVNS. J was trimmed by 2 bases and V by 6 bases; bases with no gene match: 5. CDR3: CASSPDRGQETQYF. The CDR3 region has the DNA TGTGCCAGCAGCCCCGACAGGGGACAAGAGACCCAGTACTTC.

This clone turned up a few times. The J gene is TRBJ2-7, the V gene TRBV5-1; TRBD1 might be the D (6 bases). The CDR3 extends over 15 amino acids. The germline gives CDR1 SGHRS, CDR2 YFSETQ. Trimming left V 1 base short and J 4 bases short, with 15 bases between. The CDR3 reads CASSLKGEGDYEQYF. DNA of the CDR3: TGCGCCAGCAGCTTGAAGGGAGAGGGGGATTACGAGCAGTACTTC. Based on the CDR3 plus reference TRBV5-1 and TRBJ2-7, the full variable domain is KAGVTQTPRYLIKTRGQQVTLSCSPISGHRSVSWYQQTPGQGLQFLFEYFSETQRNKGNFPGRFSGRQFSNSRSEMNVSTLELGDSALYLCASSLKGEGDYEQYFGPGTRLTVT.

The chain recombines TRBV11-2 with TRBJ1-3; D is perhaps TRBD1 (6 bases). Germline V gene data show CDR1 as SGHAT and CDR2 as FQNNGV. V lost 6 bases and J 0 bases, leaving 12 bases between the germline ends. CDR3 length: 15 amino acids. The CDR3 DNA follows: TGTGCCAGCAGGCAGATACAGGGCTCTGGAAACACCATATATTTT. Protein: CASRQIQGSGNTIYF.

This clone was found a few times. The chain has TRBV4-1 and TRBJ2-3; 9 bases fit TRBD1. Germline V CDR1 and CDR2: MGHRA, YSYEKL. This CDR3 contains 16 residues. V shed 4 bases and J 4 bases; nucleotides not matched to a gene: 9. CDR3 in amino acids: CASSLYLGQGPDTQYF. The DNA for the CDR3 is TGCGCCAGCAGCCTCTACCTAGGACAGGGGCCAGATACGCAGTATTTT.

Only one count was recorded for this clone. The chain links TRBV7-9 to TRBJ1-1; 11 bases fit TRBD1. The germline V gene encodes CDR1 SEHNR and CDR2 FQNEAQ (reference sequence). CDR3 length equals 15 residues. After removal of 5 bases from V and 4 bases from J, the junction contained 6 bases not matched to a gene. The CDR3 region is CASSAGTGGATEAFF. CDR3 bases: TGTGCCAGCAGCGCCGGGACAGGGGGGGCCACTGAAGCTTTCTTT.

The chain recombines TRBV30 with TRBJ2-1; 8 bases agree with TRBD1. Germline-derived CDR1 and CDR2 are GTSNPN and SVGIG (reference sequence). The CDR3 loop spans 17 amino acids. Trimming at V came to 0 bases and at J to 4 bases, leaving 11 bases not matched to a gene. The DNA of the CDR3 is TGTGCCTGGAGTGTAAATTGGTCGACAGGGGATTACAATGAGCAGTTCTTC. It translates to CAWSVNWSTGDYNEQFF.

This chain uses TRBV28 with TRBJ1-5; D possibly corresponds to TRBD1 (5 bases). This CDR3 contains 15 residues. In germline, CDR1 is MDHEN, CDR2 SYDVKM. Between the trimmed V and J ends, which lost 4 bases and 7 bases, there was a span of 17 bases. In DNA, the CDR3 is TGTGCCAGCAGTTCACTCGGGGGGGGTGGACAGCCCCAGCATTTT. Its protein product is CASSSLGGGGQPQHF. Variable domain in full (rest from reference TRBV28 and TRBJ1-5): DVKVTQSSRYLVKRTGEKVFLECVQDMDHENMFWYRQDPGLGLRLIYFSYDVKMKEKGDIPEGYSVSREKKERFSLILESASTNQTSMYLCASSSLGGGGQPQHFGDGTRLSIL.

This clone was seen a few times. The same CDR3 arises from other DNA sequences in this sample as well. The chain recombines TRBV29-1 with TRBJ1-2; 10 bases map to TRBD1. The germline gives CDR1 SQVTM, CDR2 ANQGSEA. V gave up 6 bases and J gave up 5 bases; unmatched junction bases: 3. This CDR3 has 12 amino acids. CDR3 protein: CSVGDRGYGYTF. For the CDR3, the DNA is TGCAGCGTGGGGGACAGGGGATATGGCTACACCTTC.

This chain connects TRBV30 to TRBJ1-3, with D possibly being TRBD1 (6 bases). This CDR3 contains 13 residues. With 4 bases removed from V and 2 bases from J, the gap between germline ends came to 9 bases. Germline-derived CDR1 and CDR2 are GTSNPN and SVGIG (reference sequence). CDR3 sequence (DNA): TGTGCCTGGACTTGGACAGCTGGAAACACCATATATTTT. Protein: CAWTWTAGNTIYF.

The rearrangement uses TRBV19 and TRBJ2-3, with 9 bases lining up with TRBD2. This CDR3 region has 14 residues. From germline, CDR1 is LNHDA and CDR2 SQIVND (reference sequence). Unmatched junction bases numbered 3, after V lost 6 bases and J lost 2 bases. The CDR3 coding sequence is TGTGCCAGTAGGAGCGGGAGGATCACAGATACGCAGTATTTT. Protein: CASRSGRITDTQYF. Full variable domain (rest looked up from reference TRBV19 and TRBJ2-3): DGGITQSPKYLFRKEGQNVTLSCEQNLNHDAMYWYRQDPGQGLRLIYYSQIVNDFQKGDIAEGYSVSREKKESFPLTVTSAQKNPTAFYLCASRSGRITDTQYFGPGTRLTVL.

The chain is built from TRBV11-2 and TRBJ2-1; 9 bases align to TRBD1. This CDR3 is 16 amino acids long. Germline CDR1 and CDR2: SGHAT and FQNNGV. The ends lost 5 bases at V and 4 bases at J; junction bases unmatched: 9. CDR3 in DNA: TGTGCCAGCAGCGAATCCGGGACAGGGTTTTACAATGAGCAGTTCTTC. Its translation is CASSESGTGFYNEQFF.

This chain uses TRBV27 with TRBJ1-5; TRBD1 matches 7 bases. The CDR3 sequence is 14 residues long. In germline, CDR1 is MNHEY, CDR2 SMNVEV (reference sequence). V was clipped by 8 bases and J by 0 bases; unmatched bases: 4. Written as DNA, the CDR3 is TGTGCCAGCGGGCAGGGGGTTAGCAATCAGCCCCAGCATTTT. Its translation is CASGQGVSNQPQHF.

Written as DNA, the CDR3 is TGTGCTAGTGGTTTGGTAAGCTTCCTAGCGGGAGGGGACTACGAGCAGTACTTC. Its translation: CASGLVSFLAGGDYEQYF. V is TRBV12-5 and J is TRBJ2-7; TRBD2 agrees at 12 bases. This CDR3 comprises 18 residues. The germline CDR1 and CDR2 sequences are LGHNT and FRNRAP. The V and J ends lost 0 bases and 3 bases, in that order; junction bases with no gene match: 9. The whole variable domain, remainder taken from reference TRBV12-5 and TRBJ2-7, is DARVTQTPRHKVTEMGQEVTMRCQPILGHNTVFWYRQTMMQGLELLAYFRNRAPLDDSGMPKDRFSAEMPDATLATLKIQPSEPRDSAVYFCASGLVSFLAGGDYEQYFGPGTRLTVT.

The CDR3 spells CASSQELRQSYNEQFF. The CDR3 DNA sequence: TGTGCCAGCAGCCAAGAATTGCGACAGTCCTACAATGAGCAGTTCTTC. This chain joins TRBV4-2 and TRBJ2-1; the D gene is possibly TRBD1 (5 bases). The CDR3 spans 16 residues. V was cut by 0 bases and J by 1 base, with 10 bases left in between. Germline V gene lookup returns CDR1 LGHNA and CDR2 YNFKEQ.

The chain carries TRBV2 and TRBJ2-7; the match to TRBD2 covers 13 bases. Per the germline V gene, CDR1 is SNHLY and CDR2 is FYNNEI. CDR3 length: 15 amino acids. The junction had 3 bases not matched to a gene; V was cut back by 5 bases and J by 2 bases. CDR3 region: CASSRTSGRAYEQYF. CDR3 bases: TGTGCCAGCAGTCGGACTAGCGGGAGAGCCTACGAGCAGTACTTC.

The chain recombines TRBV7-3 with TRBJ2-3, with a weak D call TRBD1 (6 bases). Trimming cost V 5 bases and J 0 bases, with 9 bases left between them. Germline V gives CDR1 SGHTA, CDR2 FQGTGA. This CDR3 has 14 amino acids. The CDR3, as DNA: TGTGCCAGCAGCCCTCAGGGGAGCACAGATACGCAGTATTTT. The encoded protein is CASSPQGSTDTQYF.

This clone was recorded once. The rearrangement links TRBV7-9 to TRBJ2-1, with a weak D call TRBD2 (5 bases). Germline CDR1 reads SEHNR; CDR2 reads FQNEAQ (reference sequence). The CDR3 is 15 residues long. The V and J ends lost 6 bases and 3 bases respectively, with 15 bases between them. The chain's CDR3 is CASRPITRDYNEQFF. The DNA of the CDR3 is TGTGCCAGCAGGCCTATTACACGGGACTACAATGAGCAGTTCTTC.

The V and J genes are TRBV30 and TRBJ1-2; TRBD1 matches at 7 bases. The CDR3 is 16 residues long. The germline V gene has CDR1 GTSNPN and CDR2 SVGIG (reference sequence). The V segment lost 5 bases and the J segment 1 base; nucleotides outside the gene matches: 13. CDR3: CAWVDRRYSSNYGYTF. CDR3 DNA sequence: TGTGCCTGGGTGGACAGGAGATACTCCAGTAACTATGGCTACACCTTC.

This rearrangement joins TRBV4-1 to TRBJ1-1, with D unresolved. The V end was cut by 6 bases, the J end by 2 bases, with 7 bases between. CDR3 size: 12 residues. Germline CDR1 MGHRA, CDR2 YSYEKL. For the CDR3, the DNA is TGCGCCAGCAGATCCCTTAACACTGAAGCTTTCTTT. Protein product: CASRSLNTEAFF.

This chain uses TRBV24-1 with TRBJ2-3; the match to TRBD2 covers 7 bases. V trimming: 4 bases; J trimming: 4 bases; junction bases outside the gene matches: 7. The CDR3 contains 15 residues. Germline V gene sequence: CDR1 KGHDR, CDR2 SFDVKD. CDR3 bases: TGTGCCACCAGTGAAACCGGACTAGACCCAGATACGCAGTATTTT. Its protein is CATSETGLDPDTQYF.

V and J are TRBV28 and TRBJ2-1; D ambiguous. This CDR3 comprises 12 residues. The ends were cut back, 4 bases at V and 10 bases at J, with 11 bases in the middle. CDR1 and CDR2 (germline): MDHEN, SYDVKM. CDR3 protein: CASSSSREEQFF. CDR3 bases: TGTGCCAGCAGTTCATCTCGTGAGGAGCAGTTCTTC.

This chain joins TRBV27 and TRBJ1-5; possibly TRBD1 for D (6 bases). The CDR3 contains 13 residues. Trimming removed 5 bases from V and 3 bases from J, with 8 bases in between. From germline, CDR1 is MNHEY and CDR2 SMNVEV (reference sequence). The DNA for the CDR3 is TGTGCCAGCAGTGGACAGAACAATCAGCCCCAGCATTTT. Translation: CASSGQNNQPQHF.